These 25 T cell receptor beta chains were all obtained from the same sample, sequenced in a study of identical twins. TCRdb ran MiXCR on the 5' RACE reads and lists one entry per CDR3 protein. The repertoire holds about 240,000 distinct CDR3 sequences, with 10% to 13% as singletons. Sequenced material: memory T cells sorted from blood. Receptor source: a man aged 50 to 60 in good health.

The chain combines TRBV15 with TRBJ1-3; D remains ambiguous. The CDR3 covers 15 residues. Germline V gives CDR1 LNHNV, CDR2 YYDKDF (reference sequence). V lost 1 base and J 0 bases, leaving 7 bases between the germline ends. Written as DNA, the CDR3 is TGTGCCACCAGCAGAGGCTGGAGCTCTGGAAACACCATATATTTT. Translated: CATSRGWSSGNTIYF.

This clonotype was recorded many times. The chain has TRBV2 and TRBJ2-5; possible D gene TRBD2, 5 bases. V lost 5 bases to trimming and J lost 3 bases, with 10 bases between them. Germline V gives CDR1 SNHLY, CDR2 FYNNEI. The CDR3 consists of 13 residues. The DNA for the CDR3 is TGTGCCAGCAGTCTGACGACTAAAGAGACCCAGTACTTC. Translated, it gives CASSLTTKETQYF. Variable domain in full (rest from reference TRBV2 and TRBJ2-5): EPEVTQTPSHQVTQMGQEVILRCVPISNHLYFYWYRQILGQKVEFLVSFYNNEISEKSEIFDDQFSVERPDGSNFTLKIRSTKLEDSAMYFCASSLTTKETQYFGPGTRLLVL.

This clonotype was detected ten times or more. V and J are TRBV12-3 or TRBV12-4 and TRBJ2-1; 10 positions match TRBD2. The junction had 8 bases not matched to a gene; V was cut back by 3 bases and J by 9 bases. This CDR3 contains 15 residues. CDR3 nucleotides: TGTGCCAGCAGTTTGAGTAGCGGGGGGCGAAGTGAGCAGTTCTTC. Translating it yields CASSLSSGGRSEQFF.

This clonotype was seen repeatedly, ten times or more. CDR3 region: CASSVASTAVYEQYF. The CDR3 nucleotides read TGTGCCAGCAGCGTAGCTAGTACTGCGGTGTACGAGCAGTACTTC. This chain uses TRBV9 with TRBJ2-7, with D hard to call. The CDR3 has 15 amino acids. Germline V gene lookup returns CDR1 SGDLS and CDR2 YYNGEE. The ends were cut back, 0 bases at V and 4 bases at J, with 14 bases in the middle.

This clonotype was counted between two and nine times. This chain uses TRBV27 with TRBJ2-7; TRBD1 agrees at 11 bases. V was pared by 4 bases and J by 6 bases, with 11 bases of the junction left unmatched. This CDR3 is built from 16 residues. CDR1 is MNHEY and CDR2 is SMNVEV in the germline V gene (reference sequence). The CDR3 is CASSSVSGTGGAEQYF. Here the CDR3 DNA reads TGTGCCAGCAGTTCGGTTAGTGGGACAGGGGGAGCCGAGCAGTACTTC.

The J gene is TRBJ1-5, the V gene TRBV14; D ambiguous. Germline CDR1 is SGHDN and CDR2 is FVKESK. The CDR3 extends over 14 amino acids. V dropped 8 bases and J dropped 0 bases, with 11 bases sitting between them. The DNA of the CDR3 is TGTGCCAGCCCCTTACAATATAGCAATCAGCCCCAGCATTTT. This gives the protein CASPLQYSNQPQHF.

As for this clonotype: A much more abundant neighbour one base away suggests this may be a read error. The chain uses TRBV7-9 and TRBJ2-3; 8 bases map to TRBD1. The CDR3 is made up of 16 amino acids. V was pared by 6 bases and J by 4 bases, with 12 bases of the junction left unmatched. Germline CDR1 and CDR2: SEHNR and FQNEAQ (reference sequence). CDR3 residues: CASRLNQGAVADTQYF. Here the CDR3 DNA reads TGTGCCAGCAGATTAAACCAGGGGGCAGTCGCAGATACGCAGTATTTT.

The chain links TRBV4-2 to TRBJ2-7; 8 nucleotides match TRBD1. This CDR3 is built from 15 residues. The junction had 9 bases not matched to a gene; V was cut back by 3 bases and J by 5 bases. Germline V lookup: CDR1 LGHNA, CDR2 YNFKEQ. The chain's CDR3 is CASSHEGQAVDEQYF. The CDR3 DNA is TGTGCCAGCAGCCACGAGGGACAGGCGGTGGACGAGCAGTACTTC.

This clonotype was seen more than once but under ten times. The V call is TRBV20-1, the J call TRBJ2-7; maybe TRBD1 (8 bases). Germline V gives CDR1 DFQATT, CDR2 SNEGSKA (reference sequence). Trimming left V 6 bases short and J 3 bases short, with 21 bases between. The CDR3 length is 15 residues. CDR3: CSAQRGGTGFYEQYF. In DNA form, the CDR3 reads TGCAGTGCCCAACGGGGAGGGACAGGATTCTACGAGCAGTACTTC.

This clonotype was counted ten times or more. The V gene is TRBV4-3, the J gene TRBJ1-2; 10 bases are shared with TRBD1. Germline V gives CDR1 LGHNA, CDR2 YSLEER. V shed 0 bases, J shed 8 bases, and the junction held 6 bases outside the gene matches. CDR3 size: 15 residues. CDR3 sequence reads: CASSQEGQGPGGYTF. In DNA form, the CDR3 reads TGCGCCAGCAGCCAAGAGGGACAGGGGCCGGGAGGCTACACCTTC.

There are a few counts of this clonotype. The CDR3 spells CAISKTLGTGDNEQFF. CDR3 DNA: TGTGCCATCAGCAAAACCTTAGGGACAGGGGACAATGAGCAGTTCTTC. V gene TRBV10-3 combines with J gene TRBJ2-1; 10 bases match TRBD1. CDR1 is ENHRY and CDR2 is SYGVKD in the germline V gene. The CDR3 totals 16 residues. V dropped 6 bases and J dropped 5; count of bases not matched to a gene: 10.

About this clonotype itself: This could be a read error, since a much larger clone is one nucleotide away. The V and J genes are TRBV7-2 and TRBJ1-1; D perhaps matches TRBD1 (5 bases). The CDR3 length is 14 residues. Germline V gene lookup returns CDR1 SGHTA and CDR2 FQGNSA. V lost 8 bases, J lost 3 bases, and 16 bases lay in between. The CDR3 sequence is CASGPRRGYTEAFF. The CDR3 DNA reads as TGTGCCAGCGGCCCGAGGAGGGGCTACACTGAAGCTTTCTTT. Filled out from reference TRBV7-2 and TRBJ1-1, the complete variable domain reads GAGVSQSPSNKVTEKGKDVELRCDPISGHTALYWYRQSLGQGLEFLIYFQGNSAPDKSGLPSDRFSAERTGGSVSTLTIQRTQQEDSAVYLCASGPRRGYTEAFFGQGTRLTVV.

This clonotype was counted only a few times. J is TRBJ1-1 and V is TRBV11-1; 10 nucleotides line up with TRBD1. Trimming took 6 bases from V and 1 from J; bases not matched to a gene: 5. Per the germline V gene, CDR1 is SGHAT and CDR2 is FQDESV (reference sequence). The CDR3 extends over 15 amino acids. The CDR3 spells CASSHRQGANTEAFF. As DNA, the CDR3 is TGTGCCAGCAGTCACAGACAGGGGGCGAACACTGAAGCTTTCTTT.

This clonotype occurred many times. The J gene is TRBJ2-7, the V gene TRBV20-1; D might be TRBD1 (6 bases). CDR1 is DFQATT, CDR2 SNEGSKA, per germline (reference sequence). The CDR3 is made up of 14 amino acids. V was trimmed by 8 bases and J by 1 base, leaving 18 bases between them. The CDR3 DNA reads TGCAGTCCAGTGGACAGAAGAGCATCCTACGAGCAGTACTTC. Residues: CSPVDRRASYEQYF.

This clonotype was counted ten times or more. V and J are TRBV7-2 and TRBJ2-7; D unresolved. The germline V gene encodes CDR1 SGHTA and CDR2 FQGNSA. V was clipped by 5 bases and J by 0 bases, with 17 bases between them. The CDR3 runs to 16 residues. The CDR3 reads CASSTRTARFSYEQYF. The CDR3 region has the DNA TGTGCCAGCAGCACACGGACGGCCAGATTCTCCTACGAGCAGTACTTC.

This clonotype was seen a few times. The chain carries TRBV12-3 or TRBV12-4 and TRBJ1-2; 7 nucleotides agree with TRBD1. Trimming cost V 4 bases and J 3 bases; bases outside gene matches: 14. The CDR3 length is 17 residues. CDR3 nucleotide sequence: TGTGCCAGCAGTTCGCAGAGGACAGGAGTCCTTGACTATGGCTACACCTTC. As protein: CASSSQRTGVLDYGYTF.

There are a few counts of this clonotype. The chain is built from TRBV5-1 and TRBJ2-5, with TRBD2 as a possible D gene (5 bases). CDR3 length: 16 amino acids. V gave up 3 bases and J gave up 2 bases, with 17 bases separating them. Germline V lookup: CDR1 SGHRS, CDR2 YFSETQ. This chain's CDR3 is CASSSRGSGRQETQYF. The CDR3 bases are TGCGCCAGCAGCTCCCGAGGGAGTGGGCGGCAAGAGACCCAGTACTTC.

The CDR3 DNA reads TGTGCCAGTAGTATAGAGACCGGGACAGGTTATTCACCCCTCCACTTT. It codes for CASSIETGTGYSPLHF. The V and J genes are TRBV19 and TRBJ1-6; 8 bases map to TRBD1. Trimming at V came to 0 bases and at J to 8 bases, leaving 6 bases not matched to a gene. The germline V gene encodes CDR1 LNHDA and CDR2 SQIVND (reference sequence). The CDR3 length is 16 residues.

This clonotype was seen many times. The CDR3 reads CSYDGAYEQYF. The CDR3 region has the DNA TGCAGTTACGACGGAGCGTACGAGCAGTACTTC. The chain couples TRBV20-1 to TRBJ2-7, with D uncertain. Trimming left V 8 bases short and J 4 bases short, with 12 bases between. CDR1 is DFQATT and CDR2 is SNEGSKA in the germline V gene (reference sequence). The CDR3 sequence is 11 residues long.

There are many counts of this clonotype. The genes are TRBV29-1 and TRBJ1-2; possible D gene TRBD1, 6 bases. The length of the CDR3 is 13 residues. In germline, CDR1 is SQVTM, CDR2 ANQGSEA. The V and J ends lost 7 bases and 4 bases respectively, with 16 bases between them. CDR3 sequence (DNA): TGCAGCGCCCTAGCGGGGGCGGGCTATGGCTACACCTTC. Protein: CSALAGAGYGYTF. Full variable domain (missing parts from reference TRBV29-1 and TRBJ1-2): SAVISQKPSRDICQRGTSLTIQCQVDSQVTMMFWYRQQPGQSLTLIATANQGSEATYESGFVIDKFPISRPNLTFSTLTVSNMSPEDSSIYLCSALAGAGYGYTFGSGTRLTVV.

This rearrangement joins TRBV14 to TRBJ2-7, with 9 bases aligning to TRBD1. Germline V gives CDR1 SGHDN, CDR2 FVKESK. J lost 7 bases, V lost 4 bases, and 8 bases had no gene match. The CDR3 has 14 residues. In DNA form, the CDR3 reads TGTGCCAGCAGCCGACAGGGGGGGTTGCGGGAGCAGTACTTC. Translation gives CASSRQGGLREQYF.

This clonotype showed up many times. The chain links TRBV5-6 to TRBJ2-3; TRBD2 agrees at 9 bases. Germline V CDR1 and CDR2: SGHDT, YYEEEE. The junction had 6 bases not matched to a gene; V was cut back by 1 base and J by 3 bases. CDR3 length equals 16 residues. CDR3 loop: CASSLSLSGSTDTQYF. The DNA of the CDR3 is TGTGCCAGCAGCTTGAGTCTTAGCGGGAGTACAGATACGCAGTATTTT.

The chain has TRBV27 and TRBJ2-2; possibly TRBD2 for D (6 bases). CDR3 length: 15 amino acids. Between the trimmed V and J ends, which lost 4 bases and 7 bases, there was a span of 16 bases. Germline V gene sequence: CDR1 MNHEY, CDR2 SMNVEV (reference sequence). In DNA form, the CDR3 reads TGTGCCAGCAGTTCTTACCCGGGGAGGAACGGGGAGCTGTTTTTT. Amino acids: CASSSYPGRNGELFF.

This clonotype was counted only a few times. The chain has TRBV7-2 and TRBJ2-4, with D maybe TRBD2 (6 bases). The length of the CDR3 is 14 residues. CDR1 and CDR2 from the germline V gene are SGHTA and FQGNSA. The germline V and J ends were trimmed by 5 bases and 4 bases, with 12 bases remaining between them. CDR3 bases: TGTGCCAGCAGCACCGCTAGCGCTAAAAACATTCAGTACTTC. Residues: CASSTASAKNIQYF.

This clonotype was counted a few times. CDR3 DNA: TGTGCCAGCAGCCTCGAGGGTAACGCTGGAAACACCATATATTTT. It encodes CASSLEGNAGNTIYF. The chain joins TRBV5-5 to TRBJ1-3, with no clear D. The CDR3 runs to 15 residues. Trimming removed 4 bases at V and 2 bases at J, with 13 bases between. Germline CDR1 reads SGHKS; CDR2 reads YYEKEE (reference sequence).